This entry lists 28 T cell receptor beta chains sequenced from one sample in a study of shared T cell receptors in the human thymus. The data were produced by immunoSEQ multiplex PCR, yet TCRdb's version contains in-frame clones alone and is incomplete. The sample records approximately 660,000 clones, 70% to 90% being singletons. This sample was shared with a second study, whose subject was human thymus T cells.

The sequencing input was thymocytes. The receptor source for this set is a boy younger than two with a congenital heart defect.

This rearrangement joins TRBV13 to TRBJ2-5, with 7 bases aligning to TRBD1. The junction had 9 bases not matched to a gene; V was cut back by 3 bases and J by 5 bases. Germline CDR1 is PRHDT and CDR2 is FYEKMQ (reference sequence). The CDR3 covers 15 residues. CDR3 in amino acids: CASSFHRGIRETQYF. CDR3 coding DNA: TGTGCCAGCAGCTTCCACAGGGGAATAAGGGAGACCCAGTACTTC.

This chain connects TRBV6-5 to TRBJ2-1, with D possibly TRBD2 on 5 matching bases. V was shortened by 2 bases and J by 9 bases, with 5 bases between the two germline ends. The CDR3 has 11 residues. Germline lookup yields CDR1 MNHEY and CDR2 SVGAGI. CDR3 bases: TGTGCCAGCAGTTACGAGGGTGAGCAGTTCTTC. Translated: CASSYEGEQFF.

The chain links TRBV6-6 to TRBJ1-2; no clear D gene. CDR1 is MNHNY, CDR2 SVGAGI, per germline (reference sequence). CDR3 size: 13 residues. V was clipped by 5 bases and J by 7 bases, with 14 bases between them. Written as DNA, the CDR3 is TGTGCCAGCAGTCAAAGCCACGTCCCTGGCTACACCTTC. It encodes CASSQSHVPGYTF.

The CDR3 nucleotides read TGTGCCAGCAGGACAGGGATATTGGGCACCATATATTTT. It codes for CASRTGILGTIYF. The chain couples TRBV6-5 to TRBJ1-3, with TRBD1 matching 7 bases. CDR3 length equals 13 residues. Germline CDR1 and CDR2: MNHEY and SVGAGI. With V trimmed by 6 bases and J by 9 bases, 8 bases remained unmatched.

The chain is built from TRBV15 and TRBJ2-3; tentatively, D is TRBD1 (6 bases). The germline CDR1 and CDR2 sequences are LNHNV and YYDKDF (reference sequence). The ends were cut back, 5 bases at V and 4 bases at J, with 16 bases in the middle. The CDR3 length is 15 residues. DNA for the CDR3: TGTGCCACCAGCCATGGCCAGACAGGCGCAGATACGCAGTATTTT. This gives the protein CATSHGQTGADTQYF.

The chain uses TRBV5-4 and TRBJ2-1; D may be TRBD1 (5 bases). V was pared by 4 bases and J by 7 bases, with 15 bases between. The CDR3 totals 14 residues. Germline CDR1 is SGHNT and CDR2 is YYREEE (reference sequence). CDR3 protein: CASSPTDRANEQFF. DNA of the CDR3: TGTGCCAGCAGCCCCACCGACAGAGCGAATGAGCAGTTCTTC. Using reference TRBV5-4 and TRBJ2-1 for the parts outside the CDR3, the full variable domain is ETGVTQSPTHLIKTRGQQVTLRCSSQSGHNTVSWYQQALGQGPQFIFQYYREEENGRGNFPPRFSGLQFPNYSSELNVNALELDDSALYLCASSPTDRANEQFFGPGTRLTVL.

The chain couples TRBV20-1 to TRBJ1-5, with D perhaps matching TRBD1 (6 bases). The CDR3 has 11 residues. The V end was cut by 8 bases, the J end by 8 bases, with 13 bases between. Germline values: CDR1 DFQATT, CDR2 SNEGSKA (reference sequence). CDR3 amino acids: CSSGDGEPQHF. CDR3 nucleotides: TGCAGTTCAGGGGACGGGGAGCCCCAGCATTTT.

This chain joins TRBV5-1 and TRBJ2-3; 11 bases are a match to TRBD2. V lost 0 bases, J lost 4 bases, and 16 bases stayed unmatched. Germline CDR1 and CDR2: SGHRS and YFSETQ. The CDR3 has 20 amino acids. The DNA of the CDR3 is TGCGCCAGCAGCTTGGGGGTGAGGGGCAGCACTAGCGGGAGATCAGATACGCAGTATTTT. Its protein is CASSLGVRGSTSGRSDTQYF.

The genes are TRBV19 and TRBJ2-7, with 9 bases matching TRBD2. Looked up from germline, CDR1 is LNHDA and CDR2 is SQIVND (reference sequence). There are 16 residues in the CDR3. After removal of 3 bases from V and 2 bases from J, the junction contained 8 bases not matched to a gene. CDR3 nucleotide sequence: TGTGCCAGTAGTATTGGCGGGAGGGCCTTAGCCTACGAGCAGTACTTC. It specifies CASSIGGRALAYEQYF. Complete variable domain (other parts from reference TRBV19 and TRBJ2-7): DGGITQSPKYLFRKEGQNVTLSCEQNLNHDAMYWYRQDPGQGLRLIYYSQIVNDFQKGDIAEGYSVSREKKESFPLTVTSAQKNPTAFYLCASSIGGRALAYEQYFGPGTRLTVT.

The genes are TRBV18 and TRBJ2-1, with a tentative D call TRBD2 (6 bases). The CDR3 consists of 16 residues. V gave up 5 bases and J gave up 4 bases, with 18 bases separating them. Germline loops: CDR1 KGHSH, CDR2 LQKENI. The CDR3 sequence is CASSRALTRTYNEQFF. The CDR3 bases are TGTGCCAGCTCAAGGGCTTTGACTAGGACATACAATGAGCAGTTCTTC.

The chain couples TRBV2 to TRBJ1-1; a possible D gene is TRBD1 (5 bases). Germline CDR1 is SNHLY and CDR2 is FYNNEI. V was pared by 2 bases and J by 2 bases, with 24 bases between. CDR3 length: 19 amino acids. Here the CDR3 reads CASSEPPGRRKGTNTEAFF. For the CDR3, the DNA is TGTGCCAGCAGTGAACCTCCTGGGAGGAGAAAAGGGACCAACACTGAAGCTTTCTTT.

The gene calls are TRBV6-5 and TRBJ2-2, with TRBD2 identical over 8 bases. Germline CDR1 and CDR2: MNHEY and SVGAGI. Losses at the gene ends were 7 bases for V and 7 bases for J; bases not matched to a gene: 11. This CDR3 contains 15 residues. The CDR3 here is CASKTKAGVHGELFF. CDR3 DNA: TGTGCCAGCAAGACCAAAGCGGGAGTGCACGGGGAGCTGTTTTTT.

V is TRBV27 and J is TRBJ2-7; 14 nucleotides agree with TRBD2. The CDR3 is 20 residues long. V was pared by 3 bases and J by 1 base, with 14 bases of the junction left unmatched. Germline assignment: CDR1 MNHEY and CDR2 SMNVEV (reference sequence). The CDR3 loop is CASSLTTTTSGRGLSYEQYF. As DNA, the CDR3 is TGTGCCAGCAGTTTGACAACTACGACTAGCGGGAGGGGCCTTTCCTACGAGCAGTACTTC.

In nucleotides, the CDR3 is TGCGCCAGCAGCCAAGATGTGCCTAGCGGGTCTTATGAGCAGTTCTTC. This codes for CASSQDVPSGSYEQFF. V usage is TRBV4-3 and J usage is TRBJ2-1; 8 bases are a match to TRBD2. Germline V CDR1 and CDR2: LGHNA, YSLEER. V dropped 0 bases and J dropped 8; count of bases not matched to a gene: 9. The CDR3 contains 16 residues.

This clone was seen once. The chain uses TRBV7-8 and TRBJ1-1; D is possibly TRBD1 (5 bases). Per the germline V gene, CDR1 is SGHVS and CDR2 is FQNEAQ. Trimming took off 7 bases at V and 0 bases at J, with 12 bases between the two ends. This CDR3 comprises 14 residues. The CDR3 sequence is CASTSRGMNTEAFF. The CDR3 coding sequence is TGTGCCAGCACCAGTCGGGGGATGAACACTGAAGCTTTCTTT.

The chain links TRBV9 to TRBJ2-5; no reliable D call. CDR1 SGDLS and CDR2 YYNGEE come from the germline V gene. The CDR3 totals 11 residues. DNA for the CDR3: TGTGCTACGAGGCAGAGAGAGACCCAGTACTTC. Amino acids: CATRQRETQYF.

The chain recombines TRBV6-1 with TRBJ1-5; the D is unclear. The CDR3 has 14 residues. V was cut by 3 bases and J by 3 bases, with 9 bases left in between. The V gene's germline CDR1 is MNHNS and CDR2 SASEGT. The chain's CDR3 is CASSDPGINQPQHF. The CDR3 DNA sequence: TGTGCCAGCAGTGATCCGGGGATCAATCAGCCCCAGCATTTT.

The V call is TRBV27, the J call TRBJ2-5; TRBD1 aligns across 7 bases. Germline V lookup: CDR1 MNHEY, CDR2 SMNVEV (reference sequence). Losses at the gene ends were 2 bases for V and 4 bases for J; bases not matched to a gene: 7. CDR3 length: 15 amino acids. DNA of the CDR3: TGTGCCAGCAGTTTAGAGGGGGCGATTGGAGAGACCCAGTACTTC. Translation gives CASSLEGAIGETQYF.

The chain links TRBV7-7 to TRBJ2-2; 8 bases agree with TRBD2. CDR1 SSHAT and CDR2 FNYEAQ come from the germline V gene (reference sequence). This CDR3 has 14 residues. CDR3 region: CAGGSGGPGGELFF. The CDR3 bases are TGTGCAGGGGGTTCGGGAGGGCCCGGCGGGGAGCTGTTTTTT.

The V call is TRBV19, the J call TRBJ2-1; 8 bases fit TRBD1. Germline V gene data show CDR1 as LNHDA and CDR2 as SQIVND (reference sequence). V lost 9 bases and J lost 6; bases outside the gene matches: 16. The CDR3 has 16 amino acids. CDR3: CASSTAIRGPLNEQFF. CDR3 sequence (DNA): TGTGCCAGCTCGACCGCCATCAGGGGGCCCCTCAATGAGCAGTTCTTC.

The CDR3 region is CAWRDRGVYEQYF. DNA for the CDR3: TGTGCCTGGCGAGACAGGGGGGTTTACGAGCAGTACTTC. The chain couples TRBV30 to TRBJ2-7; 9 bases agree with TRBD1. V lost 5 bases and J lost 4; bases outside the gene matches: 6. Germline V gene lookup returns CDR1 GTSNPN and CDR2 SVGIG (reference sequence). The CDR3 is made up of 13 amino acids.

The J gene is TRBJ2-4, the V gene TRBV6-1; TRBD2 aligns across 14 bases. Germline CDR1 is MNHNS and CDR2 is SASEGT. CDR3 length equals 18 residues. The J segment lost 1 base and the V segment lost 1 base, leaving 3 bases of the junction unmatched. The CDR3 sequence is CASSEGTSGRWAKNIQYF. The CDR3 DNA follows: TGTGCCAGCAGTGAAGGGACTAGCGGGAGGTGGGCCAAAAACATTCAGTACTTC.

The rearrangement uses TRBV7-2 and TRBJ2-7; 9 bases match TRBD2. J gave up 5 bases and V 5 bases, and 10 bases lay outside the gene matches. From germline, CDR1 is SGHTA and CDR2 FQGNSA. The CDR3 contains 15 residues. CDR3 amino acids: CASSPRSGTSNEQYF. CDR3 coding DNA: TGTGCCAGCAGCCCCAGGTCCGGGACTAGCAACGAGCAGTACTTC.

This clone was detected only once. The chain has TRBV27 and TRBJ2-7, with TRBD1 identical over 10 bases. V lost 2 bases and J lost 7; bases outside the gene matches: 11. Germline V gene lookup returns CDR1 MNHEY and CDR2 SMNVEV (reference sequence). This CDR3 has 16 amino acids. This chain's CDR3 is CASSLARQGAGREQYF. The CDR3 DNA reads as TGTGCCAGCAGTTTAGCCCGACAGGGGGCAGGTAGGGAGCAGTACTTC.

The rearrangement joins TRBV4-3 to TRBJ2-7, with 12 bases aligning to TRBD2. CDR1 and CDR2 (germline): LGHNA, YSLEER. The CDR3 is made up of 15 amino acids. With 5 bases clipped from V and 4 bases from J, the junction kept 6 bases outside the gene matches. The CDR3 bases are TGCGCCAGCAGCTCTTGGACTAGCGGGATATACGAGCAGTACTTC. Amino acids: CASSSWTSGIYEQYF.

The chain links TRBV27 to TRBJ2-7, with 10 bases fitting TRBD2. Trimming at V came to 7 bases and at J to 5 bases, leaving 11 bases not matched to a gene. The CDR3 runs to 15 residues. The germline V gene encodes CDR1 MNHEY and CDR2 SMNVEV (reference sequence). In DNA form, the CDR3 reads TGTGCCAGCATTACCTGGACTAGCGGTTTCCACGAGCAGTACTTC. This encodes CASITWTSGFHEQYF.

This clone was recorded only once. This chain joins TRBV15 and TRBJ1-2; 10 nucleotides align to TRBD1. Germline-derived CDR1 and CDR2 are LNHNV and YYDKDF (reference sequence). The CDR3 consists of 18 residues. The junction had 11 bases not matched to a gene; V was cut back by 4 bases and J by 0 bases. The DNA for the CDR3 is TGTGCCACCAGCATCGTCCGGGACAGGGGTTCGGCTAACTATGGCTACACCTTC. This gives the protein CATSIVRDRGSANYGYTF.

The chain recombines TRBV6-5 with TRBJ2-1; 7 bases align to TRBD2. This CDR3 is 14 amino acids long. Germline assignment: CDR1 MNHEY and CDR2 SVGAGI. Unmatched junction bases numbered 2, after V lost 5 bases and J lost 1 base. The CDR3 spells CASSLAESYNEQFF. The DNA for the CDR3 is TGTGCCAGCAGTCTAGCGGAATCCTACAATGAGCAGTTCTTC.